The 16 T cell receptor beta chains presented below share a single source sample, sequenced in a study of cytomegalovirus exposure and HLA in healthy donors. A multiplex PCR was run with 60 Vbeta primers and 13 Jbeta primers. The protocol was immunoSEQ multiplex PCR, while the TCRdb copy is restricted to in-frame clones and leaves out a portion. The sample data list tens of thousands of clones. Sequencing used PBMCs. Every receptor here comes from a woman between 40 and 50 years old in good health and CMV-seropositive.

The chain employs TRBV6-1 and TRBJ1-1; D is possibly TRBD1 (6 bases). Trimming cost V 6 bases and J 0 bases, with 14 bases left between them. The CDR3 loop spans 15 amino acids. Germline V gene lookup returns CDR1 MNHNS and CDR2 SASEGT. The CDR3 loop reads CASRKTGLMNTEAFF. Written as DNA, the CDR3 is TGTGCCAGCAGGAAGACAGGCCTAATGAACACTGAAGCTTTCTTT.

Points on this clone: The same CDR3 is also encoded by other DNA sequences in this sample. The CDR3 protein is CASSYLGQGNTEAFF. For the CDR3, the DNA is TGTGCCAGCAGTTACTTGGGACAGGGGAACACTGAAGCTTTCTTT. The chain combines TRBV6-5 with TRBJ1-1; 9 bases are a match to TRBD1. V gave up 1 base and J gave up 1 base; unmatched junction bases: 1. Germline V gene lookup returns CDR1 MNHEY and CDR2 SVGAGI. CDR3 size: 15 residues.

The rearrangement joins TRBV10-3 to TRBJ2-7, with TRBD2 matching over 7 bases. CDR1 is ENHRY and CDR2 is SYGVKD in the germline V gene. This CDR3 is built from 12 residues. Trimming cost V 8 bases and J 6 bases; bases outside gene matches: 7. In DNA, the CDR3 is TGTGCCATCGCGGAGGGAGGGCCCGAGCAGTACTTC. Protein product: CAIAEGGPEQYF.

The genes are TRBV9 and TRBJ2-7, with 11 bases aligning to TRBD2. This CDR3 contains 18 residues. Germline V lookup: CDR1 SGDLS, CDR2 YYNGEE. V lost 1 base, J lost 5 bases, and 14 bases stayed unmatched. CDR3 nucleotides: TGTGCCAGCAGCGTATCTCCCCTAGCGGGGGGACCCGAACACGAGCAGTACTTC. Its protein is CASSVSPLAGGPEHEQYF.

The V call is TRBV7-9, the J call TRBJ1-2, with TRBD1 matching over 7 bases. The V gene's germline CDR1 is SEHNR and CDR2 FQNEAQ (reference sequence). The CDR3 spans 13 residues. Unmatched junction bases numbered 2, after V lost 3 bases and J lost 4 bases. The CDR3 region is CASSFTGAYGYTF. The CDR3 DNA follows: TGTGCCAGCAGCTTTACAGGGGCCTATGGCTACACCTTC.

The CDR3 sequence is CASSQGPGGNRDTEAFF. The CDR3 nucleotides read TGCGCCAGCAGCCAAGGGCCTGGGGGGAATAGGGACACTGAAGCTTTCTTT. V and J are TRBV4-1 and TRBJ1-1; D possibly corresponds to TRBD1 (5 bases). The germline CDR1 and CDR2 sequences are MGHRA and YSYEKL. The V end was cut by 1 base, the J end by 3 bases, with 18 bases between. The CDR3 contains 17 residues.

The chain uses TRBV6-1 and TRBJ1-4; TRBD1 aligns across 7 bases. With 3 bases clipped from V and 5 bases from J, the junction kept 6 bases outside the gene matches. Germline-derived CDR1 and CDR2 are MNHNS and SASEGT. The CDR3 covers 15 residues. CDR3 DNA sequence: TGTGCCAGCAGTGATGGGACAGTTACGAATGAAAAACTGTTTTTT. Residues: CASSDGTVTNEKLFF.

The chain uses TRBV2 and TRBJ1-5, with a weak D call TRBD1 (5 bases). Germline V gene data show CDR1 as SNHLY and CDR2 as FYNNEI. Trimming took 6 bases from V and 6 from J, leaving 12 bases between them. This CDR3 is 13 amino acids long. CDR3 DNA sequence: TGTGCCAGCAGGGACCGGGGGGGTCAGCCCCAGCATTTT. Protein sequence: CASRDRGGQPQHF.

The V gene is TRBV7-9, the J gene TRBJ2-2; D not resolved. With 2 bases removed from V and 6 bases from J, the gap between germline ends came to 4 bases. Germline V gene sequence: CDR1 SEHNR, CDR2 FQNEAQ (reference sequence). The CDR3 has 12 amino acids. Here the CDR3 reads CASSLPPGELFF. The CDR3 nucleotides read TGTGCCAGCAGCTTACCTCCCGGGGAGCTGTTTTTT.

The CDR3 coding sequence is TGTGCCAGCAGCTTTACTAGCGGGGCCAACACCGGGGAGCTGTTTTTT. Amino acid sequence: CASSFTSGANTGELFF. The genes are TRBV7-6 and TRBJ2-2; the match to TRBD2 covers 10 bases. CDR1 SGHVS and CDR2 FNYEAQ come from the germline V gene. The CDR3 runs 16 residues. With V trimmed by 3 bases and J by 2 bases, 3 bases remained unmatched.

J is TRBJ1-6 and V is TRBV6-5; 7 positions agree with TRBD1. Trimming cost V 4 bases and J 9 bases; bases outside gene matches: 12. Per the germline V gene, CDR1 is MNHEY and CDR2 is SVGAGI. The CDR3 runs 16 residues. This CDR3 is CASSWDGTALGSPLHF. The DNA of the CDR3 is TGTGCCAGCAGTTGGGATGGGACAGCCCTAGGTTCACCCCTCCACTTT.

The rearrangement links TRBV5-1 to TRBJ1-1; D gene unclear. CDR1 and CDR2 (germline): SGHRS, YFSETQ. The V end lost 1 base, the J end lost 8 bases, and 15 bases lay between the germline ends. This CDR3 is built from 14 residues. CDR3 nucleotides: TGCGCCAGCAGCTTGCAGCCGATAGGCGGGGAAGCTTTCTTT. Its translation is CASSLQPIGGEAFF.

The rearrangement links TRBV6-5 to TRBJ2-5; tentative D call: TRBD2 (5 bases). Germline lookup yields CDR1 MNHEY and CDR2 SVGAGI. This CDR3 spans 12 amino acids. V lost 6 bases, J lost 4 bases, and 9 bases lay in between. CDR3 amino acids: CASRSRGETQYF. In DNA, the CDR3 is TGTGCCAGCAGATCACGGGGAGAGACCCAGTACTTC.

In the case of this clone: The sample has other DNA sequences that encode this CDR3 too. V and J are TRBV7-3 and TRBJ2-3; 12 positions match TRBD2. The V gene's germline CDR1 is SGHTA and CDR2 FQGTGA. The CDR3 totals 16 residues. Germline trimming cut 4 bases from V and 1 base from J; bases unmatched to any gene: 3. CDR3 DNA sequence: TGTGCCAGCAGCTCGGGACTAGCGGGCGGCACAGATACGCAGTATTTT. It codes for CASSSGLAGGTDTQYF.

The chain is built from TRBV4-3 and TRBJ1-2, with D tentatively TRBD1 (6 bases). Trimming took 0 bases from V and 2 from J, leaving 13 bases between them. The germline gives CDR1 LGHNA, CDR2 YSLEER. The CDR3 has 16 residues. DNA for the CDR3: TGCGCCAGCAGCCAAGATAACGCAGGGGCAAACTATGGCTACACCTTC. The encoded protein is CASSQDNAGANYGYTF.

The J gene is TRBJ2-3, the V gene TRBV14; 10 bases agree with TRBD2. Losses at the gene ends were 4 bases for V and 4 bases for J; bases not matched to a gene: 5. Germline CDR1 reads SGHDN; CDR2 reads FVKESK. The CDR3 is made up of 15 amino acids. In DNA, the CDR3 is TGTGCCAGCAGCCCTCTAGCGGGAGAAGCAGATACGCAGTATTTT. Its translation: CASSPLAGEADTQYF.